The 13 T cell receptor beta chains given below trace back to one sample, sequenced in a study of T-cell memory formation after mild COVID-19. TCRdb reprocessed the 5' RACE reads with MiXCR, giving one entry per CDR3 protein. Found here are about 440,000 distinct CDR3 sequences, about 19% of them singletons; the top ten hold 7.5% to 9.5%. Material: PBMCs or a T cell subset sorted from them (not recorded which). The receptors shown here come from an adult woman who had mild COVID-19 (a few samples of this study predate the infection). Cell type and time point are not known.

This clonotype appeared a few times. The chain couples TRBV20-1 to TRBJ1-2; D remains unclear. With 7 bases removed from V and 0 bases from J, the gap between germline ends came to 3 bases. The CDR3 sequence is 10 residues long. The germline CDR1 and CDR2 sequences are DFQATT and SNEGSKA (reference sequence). The CDR3 DNA reads as TGCAGTGTTGCTAACTATGGCTACACCTTC. It encodes CSVANYGYTF.

The CDR3 sequence is CASSLEEPTDTQYF. For the CDR3, the DNA is TGTGCCAGCAGCTTGGAGGAGCCCACAGATACGCAGTATTTT. The V call is TRBV5-6, the J call TRBJ2-3; D unresolved. This CDR3 comprises 14 residues. The V gene lost 0 bases and the J gene lost 2 bases, with 7 bases spanning the gap. In germline, CDR1 is SGHDT, CDR2 YYEEEE.

V gene TRBV4-2 combines with J gene TRBJ2-7; D may be TRBD2 (6 bases). This CDR3 is 15 amino acids long. Germline CDR1 reads LGHNA; CDR2 reads YNFKEQ. Trimming cost V 2 bases and J 4 bases, with 15 bases left between them. CDR3 residues: CASSQYQSGAYEQYF. The CDR3 nucleotides read TGTGCCAGCAGCCAATACCAGTCGGGAGCGTACGAGCAGTACTTC.

Notes on this clonotype: One end of the junction varies from germline; a read error may be responsible. The V call is TRBV15, the J call TRBJ1-5, with 7 bases lining up with TRBD1. Germline assignment: CDR1 LNHNV and CDR2 YYDKDF (reference sequence). This CDR3 contains 16 residues. For the CDR3, the DNA is TGTGCCACCAGCAGAGGGGCAGGGGGACGCAATCAGCTCCAGCATTTT. It specifies CATSRGAGGRNQLQHF.

This chain connects TRBV29-1 to TRBJ2-3, with TRBD2 as a possible D gene (6 bases). Germline V gives CDR1 SQVTM, CDR2 ANQGSEA. The CDR3 sequence is 17 residues long. The V end lost 0 bases, the J end lost 2 bases, and 18 bases lay between the germline ends. CDR3 residues: CSVEESPPGTYTDTQYF. CDR3 bases: TGCAGCGTTGAAGAAAGTCCGCCCGGGACTTACACAGATACGCAGTATTTT.

This clonotype showed up just a few times. This chain joins TRBV2 and TRBJ2-3; no clear D. CDR1 is SNHLY, CDR2 FYNNEI, per germline. Trimming removed 4 bases from V and 6 bases from J, with 5 bases in between. This CDR3 comprises 11 residues. The CDR3 coding sequence is TGTGCCAGCAGTGGGTACGATACGCAGTATTTT. Its protein product is CASSGYDTQYF.

This clonotype showed up many times. The V and J genes are TRBV20-1 and TRBJ2-7; perhaps TRBD2 as D (6 bases). The CDR3 runs 11 residues. V was shortened by 7 bases and J by 3 bases, with 10 bases between the two germline ends. CDR1 and CDR2 (germline): DFQATT, SNEGSKA (reference sequence). The CDR3 nucleotides read TGCAGTGGTACTAGCAGCTACGAGCAGTACTTC. It codes for CSGTSSYEQYF.

Points on this clonotype: Compared with germline, one end of the junction differs, possibly owing to a read error. The chain employs TRBV7-7 and TRBJ2-1; no firm D call. Germline lookup yields CDR1 SSHAT and CDR2 FNYEAQ (reference sequence). The CDR3 has 13 amino acids. CDR3 sequence reads: CASSLSAPSEQFF. The CDR3, as DNA: TGTGCTAGCAGCTTATCCGCGCCATCCGAGCAGTTCTTC.

A few counts support this clonotype. This chain joins TRBV29-1 and TRBJ1-4, with 11 bases identical to TRBD1. Germline lookup yields CDR1 SQVTM and CDR2 ANQGSEA. This CDR3 has 14 amino acids. V shed 7 bases, J shed 7 bases, and the junction held 8 bases outside the gene matches. CDR3 DNA sequence: TGCAGCGGGGGAACCGGGACAGGGGGTGAAAAACTGTTTTTT. Translation: CSGGTGTGGEKLFF.

This clonotype has only a few counts. This rearrangement joins TRBV11-2 to TRBJ1-2; TRBD1 matches at 7 bases. Germline CDR1 SGHAT, CDR2 FQNNGV. The length of the CDR3 is 16 residues. With 1 base clipped from V and 3 bases from J, the junction kept 8 bases outside the gene matches. The CDR3 loop reads CASSLGKGAKYYGYTF. In DNA, the CDR3 is TGTGCCAGCAGCTTAGGGAAGGGGGCTAAATACTATGGCTACACCTTC.

The table lists this clonotype with a few counts. The CDR3: CASSSPTGGREETQYF. The CDR3 DNA reads TGTGCCAGCAGCTCCCCGACAGGCGGGAGGGAAGAGACCCAGTACTTC. This rearrangement joins TRBV7-2 to TRBJ2-5; 9 nucleotides match TRBD2. Germline loops: CDR1 SGHTA, CDR2 FQGNSA. Trimming cost V 4 bases and J 3 bases; bases outside gene matches: 9. The CDR3 sequence is 16 residues long.

The chain is built from TRBV11-2 and TRBJ2-1, with TRBD2 matching over 13 bases. The V gene's germline CDR1 is SGHAT and CDR2 FQNNGV. Trimming cost V 1 base and J 12 bases; bases outside gene matches: 6. The CDR3 length is 15 residues. CDR3 bases: TGTGCCAGCAGCTTAGCTGGGACTAGCGGGGATTTGCAGTTCTTC. Its protein is CASSLAGTSGDLQFF. Filled out from reference TRBV11-2 and TRBJ2-1, the complete variable domain reads EAGVAQSPRYKIIEKRQSVAFWCNPISGHATLYWYQQILGQGPKLLIQFQNNGVVDDSQLPKDRFSAERLKGVDSTLKIQPAKLEDSAVYLCASSLAGTSGDLQFFGPGTRLTVL.

This rearrangement joins TRBV9 to TRBJ1-2, with 10 positions matching TRBD1. CDR1 and CDR2 (germline): SGDLS, YYNGEE. V lost 4 bases, J lost 5 bases, and 5 bases stayed unmatched. The CDR3 runs 14 residues. The CDR3 reads CASSPTDRGYGYTF. The DNA of the CDR3 is TGTGCCAGCAGCCCAACGGACAGGGGGTATGGCTACACCTTC.